This is a list of T cell receptor beta chains from one sample in a study of Ad26.COV2.S vaccination and SARS-CoV-2 variants. Generated by immunoSEQ multiplex PCR, the TCRdb table keeps only in-frame clones and is missing some. The top ten hold approximately 4.5% of the sample, which has around 300,000 clones, approximately 90% seen once. The specimen was peripheral blood, collected in a trial of Ad26.COV2.S vaccine versus placebo. These receptors originate from a person between 18 and 65 years old who received the Ad26.COV2.S COVID-19 vaccine or a placebo. CDR3s include the opening cysteine and the closing phenylalanine or tryptophan. D genes are given only for firm matches. Expanded clones get a size class; other rows say once, few or many, or leave the size out.

clone size: -; D gene: TRBD1; J gene: TRBJ2-7; V gene: TRBV14; CDR3 protein: CASSRGTGEIYEQYF; CDR3 DNA: TGTGCCAGCAGCCGAGGGACAGGGGAGATCTACGAGCAGTACTTC
clone size: -; D gene: TRBD1; J gene: TRBJ2-5; V gene: TRBV28; CDR3 protein: CASSSFGTGSTQTQYF; CDR3 DNA: TGTGCCAGCAGCTCCTTTGGGACAGGGTCCACCCAGACCCAGTACTTC
clone size: -; D gene: TRBD1; J gene: TRBJ1-1; V gene: TRBV4-1; CDR3 protein: CASSPREFRGRDTEAFF; CDR3 DNA: TGCGCCAGCAGCCCCCGAGAGTTCAGGGGGCGCGACACTGAAGCTTTCTTT
clone size: -; D gene: TRBD1; J gene: TRBJ2-1; V gene: TRBV5-1; CDR3 protein: CASETGLRSYNEQFF; CDR3 DNA: TGCGCCAGTGAGACAGGGCTAAGGTCCTACAATGAGCAGTTCTTC
clone size: -; D gene: -; J gene: TRBJ2-5; V gene: TRBV7-9; CDR3 protein: CASSFVGVNQETQYF; CDR3 DNA: TGTGCCAGCAGCTTCGTTGGGGTGAACCAAGAGACCCAGTACTTC
clone size: once; D gene: -; J gene: TRBJ1-5; V gene: TRBV6-5; CDR3 protein: CATLQREFNQPQHF; CDR3 DNA: TGTGCCACCCTACAGAGGGAATTCAATCAGCCCCAGCATTTT
clone size: once; D gene: -; J gene: TRBJ2-5; V gene: TRBV11-2; CDR3 protein: CASSPRRGRETQYF; CDR3 DNA: TGTGCCAGCAGCCCCAGGAGGGGGCGAGAGACCCAGTACTTC
clone size: -; D gene: TRBD1; J gene: TRBJ2-1; V gene: TRBV7-2; CDR3 protein: CASSLGGDREGPFF; CDR3 DNA: TGTGCCAGCAGCTTAGGGGGGGACAGGGAAGGTCCGTTCTTC
clone size: -; D gene: -; J gene: TRBJ2-5; V gene: TRBV27; CDR3 protein: CASSSQETQYF; CDR3 DNA: TGTGCCAGCAGTTCCCAAGAGACCCAGTACTTC
clone size: -; D gene: TRBD1; J gene: TRBJ1-2; V gene: TRBV3-1/TRBV3-2; CDR3 protein: CASSHLQGAHGYTF; CDR3 DNA: TGTGCCAGCAGCCATTTACAGGGGGCACATGGCTACACCTTC
clone size: -; D gene: TRBD1; J gene: TRBJ2-7; V gene: TRBV3-1/TRBV3-2; CDR3 protein: CASSQDVDSGDRNYEQYF; CDR3 DNA: TGTGCCAGCAGCCAAGATGTCGATTCGGGGGACAGGAATTACGAGCAGTACTTC
clone size: -; D gene: -; J gene: TRBJ2-1; V gene: TRBV5-6; CDR3 protein: CASSSDPGSYNEQFF; CDR3 DNA: TGTGCCAGCAGCTCGGACCCGGGCTCCTACAATGAGCAGTTCTTC
clone size: -; D gene: -; J gene: TRBJ2-5; V gene: TRBV15; CDR3 protein: CATSRPGVQETQYF; CDR3 DNA: TGTGCCACCAGCAGACCGGGGGTACAAGAGACCCAGTACTTC
clone size: -; D gene: -; J gene: TRBJ2-1; V gene: TRBV18; CDR3 protein: CASAVSGHNEQFF; CDR3 DNA: TGTGCCAGCGCAGTGTCCGGGCACAATGAGCAGTTCTTC
clone size: -; D gene: -; J gene: TRBJ2-3; V gene: TRBV20-1; CDR3 protein: CSASLADTQYF; CDR3 DNA: TGCAGTGCTAGTCTCGCAGATACGCAGTATTTT
clone size: -; D gene: -; J gene: TRBJ2-4; V gene: TRBV19; CDR3 protein: CASSMVKVAKNIQYF; CDR3 DNA: TGTGCCAGTAGTATGGTTAAGGTAGCCAAAAACATTCAGTACTTC
clone size: -; D gene: -; J gene: TRBJ2-7; V gene: TRBV5-6; CDR3 protein: CASSRTKTSRINEQYF; CDR3 DNA: TGTGCCAGCAGCCGCACAAAGACTAGTCGAATCAACGAGCAGTACTTC
clone size: -; D gene: -; J gene: TRBJ1-1; V gene: TRBV12-3/TRBV12-4; CDR3 protein: CASRPDRNTEAFF; CDR3 DNA: TGTGCCAGCAGACCCGACAGGAACACTGAAGCTTTCTTT
clone size: -; D gene: -; J gene: TRBJ2-3; V gene: TRBV5-1; CDR3 protein: CASSLERGTDTQYF; CDR3 DNA: TGCGCCAGCAGCTTGGAACGGGGCACAGATACGCAGTATTTT
clone size: -; D gene: -; J gene: TRBJ1-2; V gene: TRBV27; CDR3 protein: CASSLSSGYGYTF; CDR3 DNA: TGTGCCAGCAGTTTAAGTTCGGGCTATGGCTACACCTTC
clone size: -; D gene: -; J gene: TRBJ2-7; V gene: TRBV5-1; CDR3 protein: CASSLPAYEQYF; CDR3 DNA: TGCGCCAGCAGCTTACCTGCCTACGAGCAGTACTTC
clone size: once; D gene: -; J gene: TRBJ1-2; V gene: TRBV24-1; CDR3 protein: CATSDPQGGYTF; CDR3 DNA: TGTGCCACCAGTGACCCCCAGGGTGGCTACACCTTC
clone size: -; D gene: -; J gene: TRBJ2-7; V gene: TRBV5-5; CDR3 protein: CASSRGPDSTYEQYF; CDR3 DNA: TGTGCCAGCAGCAGAGGACCGGACAGCACCTACGAGCAGTACTTC
clone size: -; D gene: -; J gene: TRBJ2-2; V gene: TRBV10-3; CDR3 protein: CAISESLGTGELFF; CDR3 DNA: TGTGCCATCAGTGAGTCGTTGGGTACCGGGGAGCTGTTTTTT
clone size: -; D gene: -; J gene: TRBJ2-7; V gene: TRBV2; CDR3 protein: CASTPGLPGSYEQYF; CDR3 DNA: TGTGCCAGCACCCCGGGACTCCCAGGCTCCTACGAGCAGTACTTC
clone size: -; D gene: -; J gene: TRBJ2-2; V gene: TRBV4-1; CDR3 protein: CASSQDRHVGELFF; CDR3 DNA: TGCGCCAGCAGCCAAGATCGGCATGTCGGGGAGCTGTTTTTT
clone size: once; D gene: -; J gene: TRBJ1-2; V gene: TRBV14; CDR3 protein: CASSQESWTEEGYTF; CDR3 DNA: TGTGCCAGCAGCCAAGAATCGTGGACAGAGGAGGGCTACACCTTC
clone size: once; D gene: TRBD2; J gene: TRBJ2-7; V gene: TRBV6-6; CDR3 protein: CASKGLAGGPYEQYF; CDR3 DNA: TGTGCCAGCAAAGGACTAGCGGGAGGGCCTTACGAGCAGTACTTC
clone size: -; D gene: -; J gene: TRBJ2-5; V gene: TRBV24-1; CDR3 protein: CATSTSFSETQYF; CDR3 DNA: TGTGCCACCTCGACTAGTTTTTCAGAGACCCAGTACTTC
clone size: -; D gene: TRBD1; J gene: TRBJ1-6; V gene: TRBV2; CDR3 protein: CASSEWDSNSPLHF; CDR3 DNA: TGTGCCAGCAGTGAGTGGGACAGTAATTCACCCCTCCACTTT
clone size: once; D gene: -; J gene: TRBJ2-1; V gene: TRBV5-8; CDR3 protein: CASSLRFWGGGSSYNEQFF; CDR3 DNA: TGTGCCAGCAGCTTGCGATTTTGGGGGGGCGGGAGCTCCTACAATGAGCAGTTCTTC
clone size: -; D gene: -; J gene: TRBJ1-2; V gene: TRBV15; CDR3 protein: CATSRDWEVVQRNWVGYTF; CDR3 DNA: TGTGCCACCAGCAGAGATTGGGAGGTGGTACAACGAAATTGGGTTGGCTACACCTTC
clone size: -; D gene: -; J gene: TRBJ1-1; V gene: TRBV5-6; CDR3 protein: CASSLVGPRQNTEAFF; CDR3 DNA: TGTGCCAGCAGCTTGGTTGGCCCTCGACAGAACACTGAAGCTTTCTTT
clone size: -; D gene: TRBD1; J gene: TRBJ2-7; V gene: TRBV27; CDR3 protein: CASSKGGQVNSYEQYF; CDR3 DNA: TGTGCCAGCAGTAAAGGGGGACAGGTAAACTCCTACGAGCAGTACTTC
clone size: -; D gene: TRBD1; J gene: TRBJ1-1; V gene: TRBV27; CDR3 protein: CASSLAGGSTEAFF; CDR3 DNA: TGTGCCAGCAGTTTAGCAGGGGGGAGTACTGAAGCTTTCTTT
clone size: -; D gene: -; J gene: TRBJ2-1; V gene: TRBV7-2; CDR3 protein: CASSQDGGSVEQFF; CDR3 DNA: TGTGCCAGCAGCCAGGATGGAGGTTCGGTTGAGCAGTTCTTC
clone size: -; D gene: TRBD2; J gene: TRBJ2-3; V gene: TRBV5-1; CDR3 protein: CASSSTPSGGTDTQYF; CDR3 DNA: TGCGCCAGCAGCTCTACACCTAGCGGGGGCACAGATACGCAGTATTTT
clone size: -; D gene: -; J gene: TRBJ1-2; V gene: TRBV4-2; CDR3 protein: CASSQGAADDYGYTF; CDR3 DNA: TGTGCCAGCAGCCAAGGGGCCGCTGACGACTATGGCTACACCTTC
clone size: -; D gene: -; J gene: TRBJ1-4; V gene: TRBV3-1/TRBV3-2; CDR3 protein: CASSQGAGNEKLFF; CDR3 DNA: TGTGCCAGCAGCCAAGGGGCAGGCAATGAAAAACTGTTTTTT
clone size: -; D gene: TRBD1; J gene: TRBJ2-3; V gene: TRBV14; CDR3 protein: CASSPARSGTVDADTQYF; CDR3 DNA: TGTGCCAGCAGCCCAGCACGATCCGGGACAGTCGACGCAGATACGCAGTATTTT
clone size: -; D gene: -; J gene: TRBJ1-6; V gene: TRBV6-5; CDR3 protein: CASSSPRQFGGSPLHF; CDR3 DNA: TGTGCCAGCAGTTCCCCAAGACAATTCGGGGGTTCACCCCTCCACTTT
clone size: -; D gene: -; J gene: TRBJ2-1; V gene: TRBV7-8; CDR3 protein: CASSPGLLSYNEQFF; CDR3 DNA: TGTGCCAGCAGCCCGGGACTTTTAAGCTACAATGAGCAGTTCTTC
clone size: once; D gene: -; J gene: TRBJ2-7; V gene: TRBV11-2; CDR3 protein: CASSLRSGNYEQYF; CDR3 DNA: TGTGCCAGCAGCCTCAGGTCTGGCAACTACGAGCAGTACTTC
clone size: -; D gene: -; J gene: TRBJ2-3; V gene: TRBV28; CDR3 protein: CASYERATDTQYF; CDR3 DNA: TGTGCCAGCTACGAACGGGCAACAGATACGCAGTATTTT
clone size: -; D gene: -; J gene: TRBJ1-5; V gene: TRBV19; CDR3 protein: CASKREGQPQHF; CDR3 DNA: TGTGCCAGTAAAAGGGAGGGTCAGCCCCAGCATTTT
clone size: -; D gene: -; J gene: TRBJ1-2; V gene: TRBV5-1; CDR3 protein: CASSLEGDGYTF; CDR3 DNA: TGCGCCAGCAGCTTGGAGGGGGACGGCTACACCTTC
clone size: -; D gene: -; J gene: TRBJ2-5; V gene: TRBV6-5; CDR3 protein: CASTFQTGQETQYF; CDR3 DNA: TGTGCCAGTACTTTCCAGACAGGACAAGAGACCCAGTACTTC